These 2 T cell receptor beta chains were all obtained from the same sample, sequenced in a study of OX40 agonist ivuxolimab in advanced cancers. The library was generated by the immunoSEQ multiplex PCR assay. In TCRdb, the immuneACCESS table is reduced to in-frame sequences with V and J assigned. These tables do not hold every clone; where another copy was compared, an unresolved V gene accounts for under half, and the others remain unexplained. For this sample the table gives 60,000 to 75,000 clones, of which around 93% were detected only once. The biggest ten clones account for 4% to 4.5% of the sample. Specimen: CD4+ or CD8+ T cells sorted from blood, collected in a trial of the OX40 agonist ivuxolimab. The receptors stem from an adult with an advanced solid tumor such as melanoma, head and neck, liver or kidney cancer.

The chain couples TRBV19 to TRBJ1-1; weak D call: TRBD1 (6 bases). Germline loops: CDR1 LNHDA, CDR2 SQIVND (reference sequence). There are 15 residues in the CDR3. V lost 0 bases and J lost 1, with 9 bases in between. Written as DNA, the CDR3 is TGTGCCAGTAGTATAGAGGGGGGGCAGAACACTGAAGCTTTCTTT. Residues: CASSIEGGQNTEAFF. The variable domain in full, with the rest retrieved from reference TRBV19 and TRBJ1-1, is DGGITQSPKYLFRKEGQNVTLSCEQNLNHDAMYWYRQDPGQGLRLIYYSQIVNDFQKGDIAEGYSVSREKKESFPLTVTSAQKNPTAFYLCASSIEGGQNTEAFFGQGTRLTVV.

The gene calls are TRBV6-5 and TRBJ2-3; tentatively, D is TRBD2 (5 bases). The CDR3 length is 14 residues. The V gene lost 6 bases and the J gene lost 5 bases, with 15 bases spanning the gap. Germline V CDR1 and CDR2: MNHEY, SVGAGI. The CDR3 reads CASSPLRAGDTQYF. The CDR3 coding sequence is TGTGCCAGCAGCCCGTTACGGGCGGGAGATACGCAGTATTTT.